Below are 6 T cell receptor beta chains sequenced from a single sample in a study of beta chain features in type 1 diabetes. Findings of the study overall: Shortening that was moderate but significant affected the TCRB CDR3s of Type 1 diabetes patients in all four CD4+ subsets.

Their antigens are not known. The authors reverse transcribed all of the isolated RNA, so sequencing captured expressed TCRB transcripts. Here immunoSEQ multiplex PCR was the method, and the copy in TCRdb shows in-frame clones only, minus some. Altogether about 47,000 clones are present, 35% to 55% being singletons, with the ten largest covering more than 0.1%. The sample comprised stem cell memory CD4+ T cells from blood. The receptors were gathered from a man aged 25 to 45 with type 1 diabetes.

The chain is built from TRBV7-9 and TRBJ2-3; TRBD1 is a possible D gene (6 bases). The CDR3 covers 16 residues. V was trimmed by 7 bases and J by 5 bases, leaving 22 bases between them. Germline V CDR1 and CDR2: SEHNR, FQNEAQ (reference sequence). The CDR3 nucleotides are TGTGCCAGCACCTTCCGACCGGACAGCCTCGGAGATACGCAGTATTTT. This translates into CASTFRPDSLGDTQYF. Full variable domain (missing parts from reference TRBV7-9 and TRBJ2-3): DTGVSQNPRHKITKRGQNVTFRCDPISEHNRLYWYRQTLGQGPEFLTYFQNEAQLEKSRLLSDRFSAERPKGSFSTLEIQRTEQGDSAMYLCASTFRPDSLGDTQYFGPGTRLTVL.

This clone was seen only a few times. The genes are TRBV18 and TRBJ2-7; D ambiguous. The V gene lost 3 bases and the J gene lost 0 bases, with 9 bases spanning the gap. CDR3 length: 14 amino acids. Germline V gene lookup returns CDR1 KGHSH and CDR2 LQKENI. CDR3 sequence (DNA): TGTGCCAGCTCACCTGTATTGAGCTCCTACGAGCAGTACTTC. Residues: CASSPVLSSYEQYF.

This clone appeared a few times. V and J are TRBV7-3 and TRBJ2-1; 11 bases are shared with TRBD2. J was trimmed by 1 base and V by 1 base; bases with no gene match: 6. CDR1 and CDR2 (germline): SGHTA, FQGTGA. The CDR3 has 18 residues. The CDR3 DNA is TGTGCCAGCAGCTTAAGGGCTAGCGGGAGGACGTCCTACAATGAGCAGTTCTTC. Translation: CASSLRASGRTSYNEQFF.

The chain has TRBV5-1 and TRBJ2-7; D perhaps matches TRBD1 (6 bases). V gave up 2 bases and J gave up 0 bases, with 15 bases separating them. The CDR3 covers 16 residues. The germline gives CDR1 SGHRS, CDR2 YFSETQ. The CDR3 sequence is CASSLRTARSSYEQYF. The CDR3 DNA reads as TGCGCCAGCAGCTTACGGACAGCCCGGAGCTCCTACGAGCAGTACTTC.

Only a few counts were recorded for this clone. V usage is TRBV6-5 and J usage is TRBJ1-1; D ambiguous. Germline V lookup: CDR1 MNHEY, CDR2 SVGAGI. Trimming took off 4 bases at V and 5 bases at J, with 11 bases between the two ends. The CDR3 is made up of 13 amino acids. CDR3 sequence reads: CASSWFEGTEAFF. CDR3 in DNA: TGTGCCAGCAGTTGGTTCGAGGGAACTGAAGCTTTCTTT.

The chain couples TRBV5-5 to TRBJ2-5; TRBD2 aligns across 8 bases. The CDR3 runs to 14 residues. Germline loops: CDR1 SGHKS, CDR2 YYEKEE (reference sequence). V dropped 3 bases and J dropped 4; count of bases not matched to a gene: 5. For the CDR3, the DNA is TGTGCCAGCAGCTCGGGACTAGTGGGAGAGACCCAGTACTTC. Residues: CASSSGLVGETQYF.